The TCR beta chain under discussion was sequenced for a study of molecular identifiers for immune sequencing clone quantification (dated by TCRdb to 2016 to 2018). A note on the overall study: For a replicate experiment, the RNA from either approximately 20,000 or 98,000 naive CD8 T cells was divided into five aliquots, and four of those aliquots went on to sequencing. This methods study used CD8 T cells to benchmark TCR RNA copy counting and molecular-identifier clustering-based TCR repertoire sequencing (MIDCIRS).

What the research found in general, with its limitations: The naive libraries included spiked-in Jurkat TCR RNA (10 copies' worth), and this RNA is not part of the donor repertoire. Clones above 20 RNA copies held over 97% of molecules in CMV-specific effector cells but under 1% in naive cells. Highly expanded clone sizes could be underestimated because identical TCR molecules may share a barcode. Modeling gave about three recovered TCR RNA copies per cell versus around 10 by digital PCR, implying approximately 30% capture efficiency. When barcode sub-clustering was left out, chimeric consensus sequences inflated TCR diversity, with chimeras reaching as high as 47%. Even against a background of 750,000 to 1,000,000 naive CD8 T cells, spiked-in Jurkat TCR RNA amounting to a single cell's worth was reported to be detectable.

Library construction relied on PCR. Instrument used: NextSeq 500. Bulk TCR libraries were made following a previously described method, with the TCR primers given in Table S5. Purification of total RNA was performed with the Qiagen AllPrep DNA/RNA kit. Before analysis, reads from multiple sequencing runs of one library were combined. Regarding the original processing steps: Only reads with exact TCR constant sequence were kept, trimmed to 150 nt, and grouped by their 12-nt molecular barcodes. Within each barcode group, reads were sub-clustered at a 15% Levenshtein threshold, and quality-weighted consensus sequences were built per RNA molecule. Non-functional sequences were filtered out, along with any lower-count sequence sitting one edit away from another sequence. Barcode sub-clusters with fewer than 20% of the maximum read count were removed, based on fitting two negative binomial distributions. The public reads were reprocessed in TCRdb via fastp at Q25 and MiXCR, keeping in-frame beta chains. Identical CDR3 protein sequences are pooled into one entry, listed with their most common genes and DNA. The V and J calls, along with clone size, are taken from TCRdb and not from the paper's own processing. A total of hundreds of thousands of distinct CDR3 sequences appear in this sample, around 25% of them only once. 0.78% of the sample comes from the top ten.

As to this clonotype: Its antigen remains undetermined. No base quality values were provided; no much bigger clone lies one nucleotide off.

Naive CD8 T cell libraries were made from roughly 21,000 to 960,000 sorted cells using 10%, 30% or 50% of purified RNA. Naive CD8 T cells were FACS-sorted as CD8+CD4-CCR7+CD45RA+ on a BD FACSAria II into RLT Plus buffer. To test detection sensitivity, Jurkat RNA equivalent to over 8 TCR copies was spiked into samples of about 19,000-1,000,000 naive CD8 T cells. Enrichment of CD8 T cells was performed with RosetteSep CD8+ T Cell Enrichment Cocktail and Ficoll-Paque, after which ACK red cell lysis was carried out. From cysteine to phenylalanine, the CDR3 is 13 amino acids long. The sequence is cut down to CDR3 DNA, 39 bases in frame from base 1. Looking up the germline V gene (reference sequence) yields CDR1 DFQATT and CDR2 SNEGSKA. Deletion took 0 bases off V and 6 bases off J, with a span of 8 bases between the germline ends.

The TCR was taken from a human donor in good health. Some libraries in this study had Jurkat cell RNA spiked in. Rearrangement joined TRBV20-1 to TRBJ2-2; the D call is possibly TRBD1 or TRBD2, each sharing 5 bases. The sequenced material came from naive CD8+ T cells from blood, with Jurkat cell RNA spiked in. The cell subset or site label, as the study defines it: FACS-sorted CD8+CD4-CCR7+CD45RA+ naive T cells. CDR3 region: CSAREMGAGELFF. The nucleotide sequence is TGCAGTGCTAGAGAGATGGGGGCCGGGGAGCTGTTTTTT.